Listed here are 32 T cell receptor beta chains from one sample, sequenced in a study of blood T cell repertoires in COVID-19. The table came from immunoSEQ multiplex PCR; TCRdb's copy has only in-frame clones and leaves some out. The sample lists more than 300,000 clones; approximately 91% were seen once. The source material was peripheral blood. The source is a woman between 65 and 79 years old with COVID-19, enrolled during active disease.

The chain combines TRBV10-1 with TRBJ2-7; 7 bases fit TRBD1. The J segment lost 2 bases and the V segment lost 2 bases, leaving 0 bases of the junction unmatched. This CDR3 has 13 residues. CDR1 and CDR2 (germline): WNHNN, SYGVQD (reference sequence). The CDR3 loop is CASSEQGAYEQYF. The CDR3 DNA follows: TGCGCCAGCAGTGAGCAGGGGGCCTACGAGCAGTACTTC.

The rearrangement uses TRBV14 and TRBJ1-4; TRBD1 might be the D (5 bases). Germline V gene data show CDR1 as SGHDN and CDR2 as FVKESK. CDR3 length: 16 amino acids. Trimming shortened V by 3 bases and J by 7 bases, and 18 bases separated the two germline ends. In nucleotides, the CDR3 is TGTGCCAGCAGCCACCCTGGACATCAGAGTAGTGAAAAACTGTTTTTT. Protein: CASSHPGHQSSEKLFF.

The CDR3 region is CASSQTSGVYNEQFF. In nucleotides, the CDR3 is TGTGCCAGCAGTCAGACTAGCGGGGTCTACAATGAGCAGTTCTTC. V gene TRBV6-2 or TRBV6-3 combines with J gene TRBJ2-1, with 11 bases fitting TRBD2. V trimming: 5 bases; J trimming: 3 bases; junction bases outside the gene matches: 3. CDR3 length: 15 amino acids. The germline V gene encodes CDR1 MNHEY and CDR2 SVGEGT.

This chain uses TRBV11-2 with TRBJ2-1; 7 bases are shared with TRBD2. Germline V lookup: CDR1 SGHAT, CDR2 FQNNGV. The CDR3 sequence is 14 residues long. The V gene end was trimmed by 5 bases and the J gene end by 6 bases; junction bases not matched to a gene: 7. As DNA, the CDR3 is TGTGCCAGCAGCGCCAGCGGGACCTTCAATGAGCAGTTCTTC. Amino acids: CASSASGTFNEQFF.

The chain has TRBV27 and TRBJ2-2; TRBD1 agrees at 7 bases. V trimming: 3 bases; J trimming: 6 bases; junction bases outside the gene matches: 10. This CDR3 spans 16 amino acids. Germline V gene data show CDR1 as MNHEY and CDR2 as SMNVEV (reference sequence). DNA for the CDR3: TGTGCCAGCAGTTTTAGGGAAGACAGGGTACCCGGGGAGCTGTTTTTT. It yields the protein CASSFREDRVPGELFF.

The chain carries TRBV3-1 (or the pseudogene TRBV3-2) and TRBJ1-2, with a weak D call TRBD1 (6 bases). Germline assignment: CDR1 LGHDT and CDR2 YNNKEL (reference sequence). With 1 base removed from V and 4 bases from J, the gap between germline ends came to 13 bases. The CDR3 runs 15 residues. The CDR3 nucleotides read TGTGCCAGCAGCCAAGGTCAGGGGACGGGCTATGGCTACACCTTC. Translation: CASSQGQGTGYGYTF.

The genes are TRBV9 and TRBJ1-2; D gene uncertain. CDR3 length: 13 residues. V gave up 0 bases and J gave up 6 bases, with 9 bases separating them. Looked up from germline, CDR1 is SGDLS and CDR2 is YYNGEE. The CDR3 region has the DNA TGTGCCAGCAGCGTAGGCCGGGAGGATGGCTACACCTTC. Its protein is CASSVGREDGYTF.

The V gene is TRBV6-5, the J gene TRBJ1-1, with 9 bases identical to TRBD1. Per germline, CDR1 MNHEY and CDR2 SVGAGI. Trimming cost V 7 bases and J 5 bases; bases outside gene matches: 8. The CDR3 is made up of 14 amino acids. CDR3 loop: CASIRQGGQTEAFF. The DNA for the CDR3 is TGTGCCAGCATCCGACAGGGGGGTCAGACTGAAGCTTTCTTT.

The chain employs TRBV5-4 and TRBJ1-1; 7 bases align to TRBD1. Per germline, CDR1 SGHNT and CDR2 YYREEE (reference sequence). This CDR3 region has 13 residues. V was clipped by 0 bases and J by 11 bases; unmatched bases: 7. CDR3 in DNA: TGTGCCAGCAGCTTGGGGGGGGACAGTGGGGCTTTCTTT. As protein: CASSLGGDSGAFF.

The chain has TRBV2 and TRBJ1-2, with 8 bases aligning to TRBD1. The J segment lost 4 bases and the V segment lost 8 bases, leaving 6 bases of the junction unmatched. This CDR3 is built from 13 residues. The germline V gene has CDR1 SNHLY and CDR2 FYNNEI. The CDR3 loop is CASSGGAGYGYTF. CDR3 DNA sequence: TGTGCCAGCTCAGGGGGCGCCGGCTATGGCTACACCTTC.

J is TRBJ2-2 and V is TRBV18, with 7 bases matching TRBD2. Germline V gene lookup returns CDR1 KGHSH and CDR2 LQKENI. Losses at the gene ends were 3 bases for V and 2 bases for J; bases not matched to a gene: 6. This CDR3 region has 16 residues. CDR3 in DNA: TGTGCCAGCTCACCCTGGAGCGGGATCAACACCGGGGAGCTGTTTTTT. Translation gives CASSPWSGINTGELFF.

The CDR3 loop reads CASSLPSGTGVGSLHF. DNA for the CDR3: TGCGCCAGCAGCTTACCCTCCGGGACAGGGGTTGGGTCCCTCCACTTT. V and J are TRBV5-1 and TRBJ1-6; 10 nucleotides match TRBD1. The CDR3 has 16 residues. Unmatched junction bases numbered 13, after V lost 2 bases and J lost 14 bases. Germline CDR1 SGHRS, CDR2 YFSETQ.

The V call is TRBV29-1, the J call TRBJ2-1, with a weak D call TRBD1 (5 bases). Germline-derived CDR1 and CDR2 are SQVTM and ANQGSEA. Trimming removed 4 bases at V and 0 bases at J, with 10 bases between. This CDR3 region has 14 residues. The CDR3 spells CSVVTGYSYNEQFF. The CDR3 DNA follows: TGCAGCGTTGTAACAGGCTACTCCTACAATGAGCAGTTCTTC.

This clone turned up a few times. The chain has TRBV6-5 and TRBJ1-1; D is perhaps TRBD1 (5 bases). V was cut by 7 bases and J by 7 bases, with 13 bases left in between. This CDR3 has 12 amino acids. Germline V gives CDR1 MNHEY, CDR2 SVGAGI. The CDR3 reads CASTYWGGEAFF. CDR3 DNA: TGTGCCAGCACCTACTGGGGGGGTGAAGCTTTCTTT.

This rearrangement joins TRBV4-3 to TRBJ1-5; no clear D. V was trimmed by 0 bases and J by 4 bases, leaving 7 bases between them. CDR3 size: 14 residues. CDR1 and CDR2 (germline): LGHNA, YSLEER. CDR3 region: CASSQDPGNQPQHF. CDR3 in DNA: TGCGCCAGCAGCCAAGATCCGGGGAATCAGCCCCAGCATTTT.

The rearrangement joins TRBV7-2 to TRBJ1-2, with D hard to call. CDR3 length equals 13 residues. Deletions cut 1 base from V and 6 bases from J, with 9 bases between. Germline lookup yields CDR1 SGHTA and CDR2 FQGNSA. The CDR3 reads CASSLEERHGYTF. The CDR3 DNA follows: TGTGCCAGCAGCTTAGAAGAGCGCCATGGCTACACCTTC.

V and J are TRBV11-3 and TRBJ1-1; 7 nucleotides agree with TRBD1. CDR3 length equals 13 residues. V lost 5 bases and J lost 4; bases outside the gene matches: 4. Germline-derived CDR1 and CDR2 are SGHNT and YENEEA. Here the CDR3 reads CASSIRQGTEAFF. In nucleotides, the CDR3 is TGTGCCAGCAGCATTAGACAGGGCACTGAAGCTTTCTTT.

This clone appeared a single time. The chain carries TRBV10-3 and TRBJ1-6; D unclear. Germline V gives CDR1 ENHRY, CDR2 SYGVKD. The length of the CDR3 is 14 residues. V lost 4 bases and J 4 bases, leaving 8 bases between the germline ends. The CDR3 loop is CAISGAQYNSPLHF. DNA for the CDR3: TGTGCCATCAGTGGGGCGCAATATAATTCACCCCTCCACTTT.

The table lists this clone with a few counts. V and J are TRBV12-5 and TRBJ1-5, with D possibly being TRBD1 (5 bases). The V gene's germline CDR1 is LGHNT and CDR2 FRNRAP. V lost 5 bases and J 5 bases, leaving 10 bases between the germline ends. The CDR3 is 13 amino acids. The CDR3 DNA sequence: TGTGCTAGTGGTATACAGGCCCATCAGCCCCAGCATTTT. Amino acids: CASGIQAHQPQHF.

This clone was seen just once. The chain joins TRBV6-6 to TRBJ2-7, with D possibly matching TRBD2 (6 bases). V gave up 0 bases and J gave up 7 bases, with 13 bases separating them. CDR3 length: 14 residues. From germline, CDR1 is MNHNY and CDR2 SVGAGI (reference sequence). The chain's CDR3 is CASSYSIEAGEQYF. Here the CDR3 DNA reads TGTGCCAGCAGTTACTCGATCGAGGCGGGGGAGCAGTACTTC.

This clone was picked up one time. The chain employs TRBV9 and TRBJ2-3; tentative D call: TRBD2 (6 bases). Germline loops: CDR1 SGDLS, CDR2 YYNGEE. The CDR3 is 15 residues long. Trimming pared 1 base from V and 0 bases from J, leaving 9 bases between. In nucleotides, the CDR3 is TGTGCCAGCAGCGTATCGGCGGGGAGCACAGATACGCAGTATTTT. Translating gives CASSVSAGSTDTQYF.

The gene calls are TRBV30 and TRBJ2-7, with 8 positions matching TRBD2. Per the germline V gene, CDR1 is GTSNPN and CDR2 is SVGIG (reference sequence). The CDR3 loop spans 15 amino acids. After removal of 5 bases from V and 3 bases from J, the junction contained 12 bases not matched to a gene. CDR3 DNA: TGTGCCTGGTCGGGGGGGGGCCAGCCGAGCTACGAGCAGTACTTC. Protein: CAWSGGGQPSYEQYF.

The CDR3 DNA follows: TGCGCCAGCAGCCGGTCGGGACAGTTAAACACTGAAGCTTTCTTT. As protein: CASSRSGQLNTEAFF. This sequence joins TRBV5-1 and TRBJ1-1, with 7 nucleotides matching TRBD1. Germline-derived CDR1 and CDR2 are SGHRS and YFSETQ. The length of the CDR3 is 15 residues. V shed 4 bases, J shed 2 bases, and the junction held 8 bases outside the gene matches.

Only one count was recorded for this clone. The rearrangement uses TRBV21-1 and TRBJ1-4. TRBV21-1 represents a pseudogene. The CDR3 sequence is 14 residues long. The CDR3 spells CASTSPDYNEKLFF. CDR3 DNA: TGTGCCAGCACCTCACCGGACTACAATGAAAAACTGTTTTTT.

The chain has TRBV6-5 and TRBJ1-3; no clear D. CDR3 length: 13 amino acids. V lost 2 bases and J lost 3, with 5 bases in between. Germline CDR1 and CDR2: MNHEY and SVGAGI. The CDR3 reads CASSYPGGNTIYF. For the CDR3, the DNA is TGTGCCAGCAGTTACCCGGGTGGAAACACCATATATTTT.

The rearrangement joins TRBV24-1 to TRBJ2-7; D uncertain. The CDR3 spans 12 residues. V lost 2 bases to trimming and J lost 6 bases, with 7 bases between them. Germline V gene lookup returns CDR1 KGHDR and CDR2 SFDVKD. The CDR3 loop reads CATSDYGVEQYF. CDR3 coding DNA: TGTGCCACCAGTGATTACGGAGTCGAGCAGTACTTC.

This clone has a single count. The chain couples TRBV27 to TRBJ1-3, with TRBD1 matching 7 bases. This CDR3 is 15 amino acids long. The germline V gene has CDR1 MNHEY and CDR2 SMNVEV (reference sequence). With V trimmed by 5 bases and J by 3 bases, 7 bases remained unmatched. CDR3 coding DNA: TGTGCCAGCAGTAGCGAGACAGGGTTTGGAAACACCATATATTTT. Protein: CASSSETGFGNTIYF.

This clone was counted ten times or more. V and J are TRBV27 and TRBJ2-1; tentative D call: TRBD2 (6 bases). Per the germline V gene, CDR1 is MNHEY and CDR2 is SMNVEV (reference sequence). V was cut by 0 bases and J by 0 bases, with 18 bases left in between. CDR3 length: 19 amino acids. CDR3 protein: CASSLSGTALNPSYNEQFF. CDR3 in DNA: TGTGCCAGCAGTTTATCTGGGACTGCCCTCAACCCCTCCTACAATGAGCAGTTCTTC.

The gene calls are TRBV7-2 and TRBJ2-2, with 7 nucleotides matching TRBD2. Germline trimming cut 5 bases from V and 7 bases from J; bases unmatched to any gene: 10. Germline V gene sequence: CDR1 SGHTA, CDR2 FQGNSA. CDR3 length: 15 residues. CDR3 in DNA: TGTGCCAGCAGCCTAGGACCGGGGGGAGGCGGGGAGCTGTTTTTT. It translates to CASSLGPGGGGELFF. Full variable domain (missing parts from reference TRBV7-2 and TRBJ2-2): GAGVSQSPSNKVTEKGKDVELRCDPISGHTALYWYRQSLGQGLEFLIYFQGNSAPDKSGLPSDRFSAERTGGSVSTLTIQRTQQEDSAVYLCASSLGPGGGGELFFGEGSRLTVL.

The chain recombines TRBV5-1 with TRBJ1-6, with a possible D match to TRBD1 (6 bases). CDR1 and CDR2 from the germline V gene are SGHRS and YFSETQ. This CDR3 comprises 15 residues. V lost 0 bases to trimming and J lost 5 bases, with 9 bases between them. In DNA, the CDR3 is TGCGCCAGCAGCTTGGAACAGGGAAATAATTCACCCCTCCACTTT. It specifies CASSLEQGNNSPLHF.

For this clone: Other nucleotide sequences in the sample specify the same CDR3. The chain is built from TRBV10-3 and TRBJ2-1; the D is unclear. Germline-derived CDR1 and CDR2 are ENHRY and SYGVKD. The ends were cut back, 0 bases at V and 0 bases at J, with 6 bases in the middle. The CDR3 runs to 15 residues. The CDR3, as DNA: TGTGCCATCAGTGAGTCTAGAGGCTCCTACAATGAGCAGTTCTTC. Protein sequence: CAISESRGSYNEQFF.

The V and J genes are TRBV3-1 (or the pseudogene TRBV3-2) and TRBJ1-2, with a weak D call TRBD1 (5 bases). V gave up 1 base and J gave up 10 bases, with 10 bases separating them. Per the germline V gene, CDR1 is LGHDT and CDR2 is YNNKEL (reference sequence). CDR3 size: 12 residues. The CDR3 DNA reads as TGTGCCAGCAGCCAAGTCCCAGGGCACTACACCTTC. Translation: CASSQVPGHYTF.